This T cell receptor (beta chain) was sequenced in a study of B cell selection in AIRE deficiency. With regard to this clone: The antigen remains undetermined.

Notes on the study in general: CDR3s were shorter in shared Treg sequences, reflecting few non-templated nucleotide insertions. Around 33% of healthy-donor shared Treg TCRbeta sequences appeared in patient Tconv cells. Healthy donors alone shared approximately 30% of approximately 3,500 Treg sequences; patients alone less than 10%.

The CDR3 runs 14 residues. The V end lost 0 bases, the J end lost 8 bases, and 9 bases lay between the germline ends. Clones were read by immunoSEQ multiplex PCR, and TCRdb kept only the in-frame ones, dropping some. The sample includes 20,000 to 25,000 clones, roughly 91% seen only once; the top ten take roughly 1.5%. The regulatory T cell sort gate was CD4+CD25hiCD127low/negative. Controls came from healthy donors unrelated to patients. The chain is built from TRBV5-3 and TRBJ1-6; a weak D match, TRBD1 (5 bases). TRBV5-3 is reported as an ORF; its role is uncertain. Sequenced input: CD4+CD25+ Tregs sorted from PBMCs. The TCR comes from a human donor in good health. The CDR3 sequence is CARSLEGADSPLHF. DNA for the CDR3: TGTGCCAGAAGCTTGGAAGGGGCGGATTCACCCCTCCACTTT.